Listed below are T cell receptor beta chains from one sample, sequenced in a study of Ad26.COV2.S vaccination and SARS-CoV-2 variants. Sequenced by immunoSEQ multiplex PCR; TCRdb stores in-frame clones only, minus some. The sample records hundreds of thousands of clones, approximately 90% being singletons. Sequenced material: peripheral blood, taken in a trial of Ad26.COV2.S vaccine versus placebo. The receptor source for this set is a person between 18 and 65 years old who received the Ad26.COV2.S COVID-19 vaccine or a placebo. Both conserved end residues are part of each CDR3. A D gene is named only where the DNA matches it firmly. Clone size appears in some rows only: once, few, many, or a class for an expanded clone.

J,size,D,V,CDR3,DNA
TRBJ1-4,.,.,TRBV28,CASTKSGTNEKLFF,TGTGCCAGCACCAAATCTGGCACTAATGAAAAACTGTTTTTT
TRBJ1-5,.,TRBD1,TRBV19,CASSMALGTAFRVQPQHF,TGTGCCAGTAGTATGGCCCTTGGGACAGCCTTTAGGGTTCAGCCCCAGCATTTT
TRBJ1-5,.,TRBD1,TRBV9,CASSVGAGGGQPQHF,TGTGCCAGCAGCGTAGGGGCAGGGGGCGGTCAGCCCCAGCATTTT
TRBJ2-7,.,.,TRBV5-1,CASSIMDSGSYEQYF,TGCGCCAGCAGCATTATGGACAGCGGATCCTACGAGCAGTACTTC
TRBJ1-3,once,.,TRBV5-1,CASSPFGVGGNTIYF,TGCGCCAGCAGCCCGTTCGGAGTCGGTGGAAACACCATATATTTT
TRBJ1-2,.,TRBD1,TRBV19,CASKVAGTGDYGYTF,TGTGCCAGTAAAGTGGCCGGGACAGGGGACTATGGCTACACCTTC
TRBJ2-1,.,.,TRBV9,CASSVVGGRYNEQFF,TGTGCCAGCAGCGTAGTGGGGGGTCGCTACAATGAGCAGTTCTTC
TRBJ1-2,once,.,TRBV28,CASSLIAGGSDYGYTF,TGTGCCAGCAGTTTAATAGCTGGGGGCTCGGACTATGGCTACACCTTC
TRBJ2-5,.,.,TRBV30,CAWSPTGAKTQYF,TGTGCCTGGAGTCCCACGGGAGCGAAGACCCAGTACTTC
TRBJ2-1,.,TRBD2,TRBV7-6,CASSPRGGGTSGMNEQFF,TGTGCCAGCAGCCCCCGTGGGGGTGGGACTAGCGGGATGAATGAGCAGTTCTTC
TRBJ2-3,.,.,TRBV9,CASSVVEGQRTIGKPDTQYF,TGTGCCAGCAGCGTAGTGGAGGGACAGCGAACGATAGGGAAGCCAGATACGCAGTATTTT
TRBJ1-2,.,.,TRBV5-8,CASSLYQGKANYGYTF,TGTGCCAGCAGCTTGTATCAGGGGAAAGCTAACTATGGCTACACCTTC
TRBJ2-7,.,.,TRBV1,CTSSQGGQGSDLGYEQYF,TGCACCAGCAGCCAAGGTGGGCAGGGAAGCGACCTTGGCTACGAGCAGTACTTC
TRBJ2-1,.,.,TRBV6-5,CASSYIGGEQFF,TGTGCCAGCAGTTACATCGGGGGCGAGCAGTTCTTC
TRBJ2-5,once,TRBD2,TRBV6-1,CASSDEWLAGALSHF,TGTGCCAGCAGTGATGAGTGGCTAGCGGGGGCCCTGTCGCACTTC
TRBJ1-1,.,TRBD1,TRBV3-1/TRBV3-2,CASSPRQGEAFF,TGTGCCAGCAGCCCCCGACAGGGTGAAGCTTTCTTT
TRBJ1-3,.,.,TRBV6-2/TRBV6-3,CASSYSESSGNTIYF,TGTGCCAGCAGTTACTCGGAGAGCTCTGGAAACACCATATATTTT
TRBJ2-7,.,.,TRBV5-5,CASSLEWGSYEQYF,TGTGCCAGCAGCTTGGAGTGGGGATCCTACGAGCAGTACTTC
TRBJ2-3,.,.,TRBV4-2,CASSQVRAGAGTDTQYF,TGTGCCAGCAGCCAAGTCCGTGCGGGGGCTGGTACAGATACGCAGTATTTT
TRBJ2-1,.,TRBD2,TRBV4-3,CASSPNSLAGGSGEQFF,TGCGCCAGCAGCCCCAACTCTCTAGCGGGGGGTTCGGGTGAGCAGTTCTTC
TRBJ1-6,few,.,TRBV6-2/TRBV6-3,CASSYSSYRLSYNSPLHF,TGTGCCAGCAGTTACAGCTCCTACAGACTCTCCTATAATTCACCCCTCCACTTT
TRBJ2-3,once,TRBD2,TRBV10-3,CAIAAGSYSTDTQYF,TGTGCCATTGCAGCGGGGAGCTATAGCACAGATACGCAGTATTTT
TRBJ2-1,.,TRBD2,TRBV9,CASSAYSGLGYNEQFF,TGTGCCAGCAGCGCTTACTCGGGACTAGGCTACAATGAGCAGTTCTTC
TRBJ1-2,.,TRBD1,TRBV27,CASSLGQGPLYGYTF,TGTGCCAGCAGTTTAGGACAGGGCCCCCTCTATGGCTACACCTTC